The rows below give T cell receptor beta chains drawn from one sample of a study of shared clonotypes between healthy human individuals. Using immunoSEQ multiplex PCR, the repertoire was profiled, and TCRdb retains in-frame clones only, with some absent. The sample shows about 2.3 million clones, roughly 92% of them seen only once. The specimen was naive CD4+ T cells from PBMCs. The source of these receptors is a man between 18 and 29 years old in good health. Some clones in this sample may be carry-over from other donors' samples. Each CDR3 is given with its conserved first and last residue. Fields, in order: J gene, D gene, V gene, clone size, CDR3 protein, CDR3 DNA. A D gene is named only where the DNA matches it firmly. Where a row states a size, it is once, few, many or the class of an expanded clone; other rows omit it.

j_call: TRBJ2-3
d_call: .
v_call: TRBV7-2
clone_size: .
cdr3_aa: CASSPGGDTQYF
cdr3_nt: TGTGCCAGCAGCCCCGGCGGGGATACGCAGTATTTT

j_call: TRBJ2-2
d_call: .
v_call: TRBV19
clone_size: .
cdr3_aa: CASYRDGSGPGELFF
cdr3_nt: TGTGCCAGTTACAGGGATGGGTCCGGGCCCGGGGAGCTGTTTTTT

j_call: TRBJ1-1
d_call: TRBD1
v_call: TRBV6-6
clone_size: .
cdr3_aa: CASSNPGQGNTEAFF
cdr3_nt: TGTGCCAGCAGCAACCCAGGACAGGGCAACACTGAAGCTTTCTTT

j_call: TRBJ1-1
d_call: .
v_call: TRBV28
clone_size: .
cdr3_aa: CASSSPRGAVAEAFF
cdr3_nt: TGTGCCAGCAGTTCCCCCCGGGGGGCGGTCGCTGAAGCTTTCTTT

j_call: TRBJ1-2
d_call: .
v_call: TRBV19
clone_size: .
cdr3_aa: CASTTPGARNYGYTF
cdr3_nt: TGTGCCAGTACCACCCCAGGGGCTCGTAACTATGGCTACACCTTC

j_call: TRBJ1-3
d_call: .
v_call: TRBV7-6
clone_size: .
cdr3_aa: CASSLYGDGNTIYF
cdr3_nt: TGTGCCAGCAGCTTATATGGCGACGGAAACACCATATATTTT

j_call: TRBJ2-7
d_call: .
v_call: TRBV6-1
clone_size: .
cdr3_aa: CASSEGPSYEQYF
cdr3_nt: TGTGCCAGCAGTGAAGGCCCCAGCTACGAGCAGTACTTC

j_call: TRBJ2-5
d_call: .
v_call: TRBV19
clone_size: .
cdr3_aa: CASSPTETQETQYF
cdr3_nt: TGTGCCAGTAGTCCGACAGAGACCCAAGAGACCCAGTACTTC

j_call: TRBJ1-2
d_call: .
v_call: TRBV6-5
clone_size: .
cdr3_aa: CASSSQGSYGYTF
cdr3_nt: TGTGCCAGCAGTTCCCAGGGGAGCTATGGCTACACCTTC

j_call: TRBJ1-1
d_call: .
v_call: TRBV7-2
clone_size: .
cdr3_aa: CASTLTVNTEAFF
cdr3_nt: TGTGCCAGCACCCTGACTGTGAACACTGAAGCTTTCTTT

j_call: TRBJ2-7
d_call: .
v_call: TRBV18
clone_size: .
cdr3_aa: CASSPPSIYYEQYF
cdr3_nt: TGTGCCAGCTCACCCCCTTCGATCTATTACGAGCAGTACTTC

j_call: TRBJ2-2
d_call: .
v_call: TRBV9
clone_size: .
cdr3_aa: CASSLTSRINTGELFF
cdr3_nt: TGTGCCAGCAGTCTAACTAGCAGAATCAACACCGGGGAGCTGTTTTTT

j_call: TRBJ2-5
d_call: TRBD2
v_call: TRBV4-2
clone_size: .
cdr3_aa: CASSQGASGSVETQYF
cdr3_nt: TGTGCCAGCAGCCAAGGGGCTAGCGGGAGTGTCGAGACCCAGTACTTC

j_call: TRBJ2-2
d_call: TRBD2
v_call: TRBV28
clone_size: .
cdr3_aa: CASTRSGGVNTGELFF
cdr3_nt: TGTGCCAGCACACGTTCGGGGGGAGTGAACACCGGGGAGCTGTTTTTT

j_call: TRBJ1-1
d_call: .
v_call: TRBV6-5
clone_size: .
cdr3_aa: CASSRDRLVEAFF
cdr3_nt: TGTGCCAGCAGTCGAGACAGGTTGGTTGAAGCTTTCTTT

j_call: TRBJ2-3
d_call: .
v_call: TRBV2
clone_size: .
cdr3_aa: CASSNGLLADTQYF
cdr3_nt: TGTGCCAGCAGTAATGGACTATTGGCAGATACGCAGTATTTT

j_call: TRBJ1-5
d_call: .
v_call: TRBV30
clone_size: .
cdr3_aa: CAWSVLGGGNQPQHF
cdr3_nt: TGTGCCTGGAGTGTACTCGGGGGAGGAAATCAGCCCCAGCATTTT

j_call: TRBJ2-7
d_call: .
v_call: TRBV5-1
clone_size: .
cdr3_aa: CASSLAAEQYF
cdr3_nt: TGCGCCAGCAGCTTGGCTGCCGAGCAGTACTTC

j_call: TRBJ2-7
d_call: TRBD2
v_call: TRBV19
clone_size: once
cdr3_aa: CASSMGLAGAAYEQYF
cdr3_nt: TGTGCCAGTAGTATGGGGCTAGCGGGAGCGGCCTACGAGCAGTACTTC

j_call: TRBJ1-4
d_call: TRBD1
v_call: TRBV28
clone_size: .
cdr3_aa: CASTRDSNEKLFF
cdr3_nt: TGTGCCAGCACCAGGGACAGTAATGAAAAACTGTTTTTT

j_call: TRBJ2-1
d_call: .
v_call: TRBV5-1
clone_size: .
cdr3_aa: CASSQRQSVYNEQFF
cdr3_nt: TGCGCCAGCAGCCAACGACAGTCCGTCTACAATGAGCAGTTCTTC

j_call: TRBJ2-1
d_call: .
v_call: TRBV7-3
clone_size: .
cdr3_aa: CASSIDNYNEQFF
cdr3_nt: TGTGCCAGCAGCATCGACAACTACAATGAGCAGTTCTTC

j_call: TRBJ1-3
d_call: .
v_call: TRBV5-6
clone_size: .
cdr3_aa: CASSFLDGPGNTIYF
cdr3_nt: TGTGCCAGCAGCTTTTTGGACGGTCCTGGAAACACCATATATTTT

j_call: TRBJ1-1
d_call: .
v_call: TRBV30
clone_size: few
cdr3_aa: CAWSVPGVFTEAFF
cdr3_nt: TGTGCCTGGAGTGTACCCGGAGTGTTCACTGAAGCTTTCTTT

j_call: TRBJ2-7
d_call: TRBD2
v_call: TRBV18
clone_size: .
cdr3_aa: CASSPGLAGVSYEQYF
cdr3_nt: TGTGCCAGCTCACCAGGACTAGCGGGGGTCTCCTACGAGCAGTACTTC

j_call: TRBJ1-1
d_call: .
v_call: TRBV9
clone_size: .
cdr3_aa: CASSAQPNTEAFF
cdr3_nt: TGTGCCAGCAGCGCTCAACCGAACACTGAAGCTTTCTTT

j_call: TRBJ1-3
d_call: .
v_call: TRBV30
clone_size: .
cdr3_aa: CACRRSGNTIYF
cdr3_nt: TGTGCCTGCCGCAGGTCTGGAAACACCATATATTTT

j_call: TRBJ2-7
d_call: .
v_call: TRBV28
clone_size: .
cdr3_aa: CASTSGNYEQYF
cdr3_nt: TGTGCCAGCACCTCCGGCAATTACGAGCAGTACTTC

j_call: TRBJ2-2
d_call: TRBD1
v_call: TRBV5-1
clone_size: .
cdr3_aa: CASSFIQGQGRTGELFF
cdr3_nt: TGCGCCAGCAGCTTTATTCAGGGACAGGGACGCACCGGGGAGCTGTTTTTT

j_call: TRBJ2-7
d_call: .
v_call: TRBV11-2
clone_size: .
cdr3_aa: CASLRGNTGGEQYF
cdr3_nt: TGTGCCAGTCTCAGGGGTAACACCGGCGGCGAGCAGTACTTC

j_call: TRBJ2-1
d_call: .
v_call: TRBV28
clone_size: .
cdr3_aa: CASTNIPAEQFF
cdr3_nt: TGTGCCAGCACCAACATTCCGGCTGAGCAGTTCTTC

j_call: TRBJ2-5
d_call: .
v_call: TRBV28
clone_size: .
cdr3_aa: CASSRRPVAQYF
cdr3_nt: TGTGCCAGCAGCCGCAGACCCGTGGCCCAGTACTTC

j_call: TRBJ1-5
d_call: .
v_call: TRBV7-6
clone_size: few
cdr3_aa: CASSLAASSQPQHF
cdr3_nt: TGTGCCAGCAGTCTGGCGGCTAGCAGTCAGCCCCAGCATTTT

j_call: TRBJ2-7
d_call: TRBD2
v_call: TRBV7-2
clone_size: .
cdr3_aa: CASSPSGRYSYEQYF
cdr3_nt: TGTGCCAGCAGCCCTAGCGGGAGGTACTCCTACGAGCAGTACTTC

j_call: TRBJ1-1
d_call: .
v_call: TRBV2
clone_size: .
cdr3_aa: CASSGAGNTEAFF
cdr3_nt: TGTGCCAGCAGTGGGGCAGGGAACACTGAAGCTTTCTTT

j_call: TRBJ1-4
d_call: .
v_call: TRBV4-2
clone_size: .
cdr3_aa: CASSPTVGRPTNEKLFF
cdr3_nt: TGTGCCAGCAGCCCGACGGTGGGTCGACCAACTAATGAAAAACTGTTTTTT

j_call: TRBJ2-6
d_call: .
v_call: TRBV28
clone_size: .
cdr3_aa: CASSSSPGANVLTF
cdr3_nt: TGTGCCAGCAGTTCTAGTCCTGGGGCCAACGTCCTGACTTTC

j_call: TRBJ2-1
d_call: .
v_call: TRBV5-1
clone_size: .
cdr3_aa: CASSLGFGGKTYNEQFF
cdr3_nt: TGCGCCAGCAGCTTGGGGTTTGGCGGGAAGACCTACAATGAGCAGTTCTTC

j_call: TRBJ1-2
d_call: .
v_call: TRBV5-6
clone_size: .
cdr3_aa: CASSFSYGNYGYTF
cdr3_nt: TGTGCCAGCAGCTTTTCGTATGGCAACTATGGCTACACCTTC

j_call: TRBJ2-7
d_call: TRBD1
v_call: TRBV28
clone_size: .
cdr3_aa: CASTLTGTYEQYF
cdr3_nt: TGTGCCAGCACCCTGACAGGGACCTACGAGCAGTACTTC

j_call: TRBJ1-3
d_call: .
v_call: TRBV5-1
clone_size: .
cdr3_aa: CASSDSRRGGNTIYF
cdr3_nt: TGCGCCAGCAGCGACTCCAGGAGGGGTGGAAACACCATATATTTT

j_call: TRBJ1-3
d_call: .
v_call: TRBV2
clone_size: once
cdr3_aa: CASSGAAGNTIYF
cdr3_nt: TGTGCCAGCAGTGGAGCAGCTGGAAACACCATATATTTT

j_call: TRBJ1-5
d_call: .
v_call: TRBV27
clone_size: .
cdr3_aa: CASSLRGQPQHF
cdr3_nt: TGTGCCAGCAGTTTACGCGGACAGCCCCAGCATTTT

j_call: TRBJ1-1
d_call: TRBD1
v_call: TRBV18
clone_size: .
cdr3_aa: CASSPRQGVHTEAFF
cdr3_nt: TGTGCCAGCTCACCGCGACAGGGGGTCCACACTGAAGCTTTCTTT

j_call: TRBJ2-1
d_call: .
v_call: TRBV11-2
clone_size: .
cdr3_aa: CASSLDVGDEQFF
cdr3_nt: TGTGCCAGCAGCTTAGATGTTGGGGATGAGCAGTTCTTC

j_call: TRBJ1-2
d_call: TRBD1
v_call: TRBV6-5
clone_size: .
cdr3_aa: CASSYSRRGLGGYTF
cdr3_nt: TGTGCCAGCAGTTACTCGAGGAGGGGGCTTGGTGGCTACACCTTC

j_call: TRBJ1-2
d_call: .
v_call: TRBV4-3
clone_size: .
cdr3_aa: CASSQDMNGAYGYTF
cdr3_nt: TGCGCCAGCAGCCAAGATATGAATGGGGCCTATGGCTACACCTTC

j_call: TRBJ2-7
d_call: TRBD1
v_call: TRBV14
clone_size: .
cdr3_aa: CASSQDALRGRFEQYF
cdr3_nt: TGTGCCAGCAGCCAAGACGCCCTCAGGGGGCGCTTCGAGCAGTACTTC

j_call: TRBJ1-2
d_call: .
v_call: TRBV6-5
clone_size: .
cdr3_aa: CASSNRQAIYGYTF
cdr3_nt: TGTGCCAGCAGTAACCGACAGGCCATCTATGGCTACACCTTC

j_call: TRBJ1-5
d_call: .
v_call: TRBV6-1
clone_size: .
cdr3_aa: CASSGGAVDQPQHF
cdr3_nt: TGTGCCAGCAGTGGGGGGGCTGTAGATCAGCCCCAGCATTTT